Detailed here is one T cell receptor beta chain. Germline V gives CDR1 SGHAT, CDR2 FQDESV (reference sequence). The CDR3 covers 15 residues. Between the trimmed V and J ends, which lost 5 bases and 11 bases, there was a span of 24 bases. This sample was included in a study of OX40 agonist ivuxolimab in advanced cancers. Study-wide background: Patients assigned to dose escalation were diagnosed with hepatocellular carcinoma, melanoma, renal cell or head and neck cancer.

Measured with immunoSEQ multiplex PCR; TCRdb has only the in-frame clones, and not every one. The sample has under 75,000 clones, 84% seen once. The material was CD4+ or CD8+ T cells sorted from blood, obtained in a trial of the OX40 agonist ivuxolimab. This chain links TRBV11-1 with TRBJ1-1; D is ambiguous. The TCR originated in an adult with an advanced solid tumor such as melanoma, head and neck, liver or kidney cancer. CDR3 sequence: CASSPHRRPDSLAFF. CDR3 nucleotides: TGTGCCAGCAGCCCCCACCGTCGTCCGGACTCCTTGGCTTTCTTT.